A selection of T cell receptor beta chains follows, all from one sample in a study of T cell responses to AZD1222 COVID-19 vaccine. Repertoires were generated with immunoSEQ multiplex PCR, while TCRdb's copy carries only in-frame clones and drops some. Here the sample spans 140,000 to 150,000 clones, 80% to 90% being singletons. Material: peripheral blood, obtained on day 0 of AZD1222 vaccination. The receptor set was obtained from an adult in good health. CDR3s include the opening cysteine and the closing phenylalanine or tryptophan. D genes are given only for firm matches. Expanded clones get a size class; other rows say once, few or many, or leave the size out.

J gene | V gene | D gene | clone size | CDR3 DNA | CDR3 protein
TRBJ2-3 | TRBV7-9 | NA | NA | TGTGCCAGCAGCTCCCGGTTAGCCGGTTCGGATACGCAGTATTTT | CASSSRLAGSDTQYF
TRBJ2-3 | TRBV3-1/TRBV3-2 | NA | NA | TGTGCCAGCAGCCAAGGGACCCTAGCCACAGATACGCAGTATTTT | CASSQGTLATDTQYF
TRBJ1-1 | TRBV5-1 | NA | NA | TGCGCCAGCAGCGTGGGAGTGGCTGAAGCTTTCTTT | CASSVGVAEAFF
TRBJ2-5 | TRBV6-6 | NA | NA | TGTGCCAGCGCGAAAAAAGAGACCCAGTACTTC | CASAKKETQYF
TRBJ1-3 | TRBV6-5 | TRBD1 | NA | TGTGCCAGCGAGACAGGGAACGGAAACACCATATATTTT | CASETGNGNTIYF
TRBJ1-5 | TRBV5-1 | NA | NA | TGCGCCAGCAGCTTCGAAGGGAATCAGCCCCAGCATTTT | CASSFEGNQPQHF
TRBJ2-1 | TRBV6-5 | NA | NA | TGTGCCAGCAGTTACCCCAATGGCGATGAGCAGTTCTTC | CASSYPNGDEQFF
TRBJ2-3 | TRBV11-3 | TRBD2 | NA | TGTGCCAGCAGCCTCGGCGGCCTAGCGGGAGGGGAGGATACGCAGTATTTT | CASSLGGLAGGEDTQYF
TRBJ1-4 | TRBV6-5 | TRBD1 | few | TGTGCCAGCTGGGACAGGAGTAATGAAAAACTGTTTTTT | CASWDRSNEKLFF
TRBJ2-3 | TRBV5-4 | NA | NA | TGTGCCAGCAGTCGGCGGACAGCACCCACAGATACGCAGTATTTT | CASSRRTAPTDTQYF
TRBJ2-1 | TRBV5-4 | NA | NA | TGTGCCAGCAGCTCCGTGGTAGTTAATAGGAATGAGCAGTTCTTC | CASSSVVVNRNEQFF
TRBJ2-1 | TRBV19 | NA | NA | TGTGCCAGTAGTATAGGGGTCAACTACAATGAGCAGTTCTTC | CASSIGVNYNEQFF
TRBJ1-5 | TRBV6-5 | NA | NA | TGTGCCAGCATTGCGGGGACGAATCAGCCCCAGCATTTT | CASIAGTNQPQHF
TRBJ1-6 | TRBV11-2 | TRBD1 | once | TGTGCCAGCAGCTTAGACTTAACAACCTGGACAGGGGGCTCCTCCCCCCTCCACTTT | CASSLDLTTWTGGSSPLHF
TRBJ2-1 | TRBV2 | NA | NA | TGTGCCAGCAGTGTCGGGTCCTACAATGAGCAGTTCTTC | CASSVGSYNEQFF
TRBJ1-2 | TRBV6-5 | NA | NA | TGTGCCAGCAGATCACCCCCCTACTATGGCTACACCTTC | CASRSPPYYGYTF
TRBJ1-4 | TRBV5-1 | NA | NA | TGCGCCAGCAGCTTGATCTCAGCAGGGACAACTAATGAAAAACTGTTTTTT | CASSLISAGTTNEKLFF
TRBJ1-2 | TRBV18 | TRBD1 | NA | TGTGCCAGCTCGTCAGGGGGAGACTATGGCTACACCTTC | CASSSGGDYGYTF
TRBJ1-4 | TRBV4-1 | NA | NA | TGCGCCAGCAGCCAAGAGGAGGGGAAAAAACTGTTTTTT | CASSQEEGKKLFF
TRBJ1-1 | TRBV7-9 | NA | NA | TGTGCCAGCAGCTTGGAGGGGAGGTACACTGAAGCTTTCTTT | CASSLEGRYTEAFF
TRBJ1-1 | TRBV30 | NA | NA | TGTGCCTGGAGTGTTGGGAACACTGAAGCTTTCTTT | CAWSVGNTEAFF
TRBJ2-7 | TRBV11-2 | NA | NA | TGTGCCAGCAGCCTCCGGGACGCCTCCTACGAGCAGTACTTC | CASSLRDASYEQYF
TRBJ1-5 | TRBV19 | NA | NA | TGCGCCGTTTCCGGCCCGCCCCAGCATTTT | CAVSGPPQHF